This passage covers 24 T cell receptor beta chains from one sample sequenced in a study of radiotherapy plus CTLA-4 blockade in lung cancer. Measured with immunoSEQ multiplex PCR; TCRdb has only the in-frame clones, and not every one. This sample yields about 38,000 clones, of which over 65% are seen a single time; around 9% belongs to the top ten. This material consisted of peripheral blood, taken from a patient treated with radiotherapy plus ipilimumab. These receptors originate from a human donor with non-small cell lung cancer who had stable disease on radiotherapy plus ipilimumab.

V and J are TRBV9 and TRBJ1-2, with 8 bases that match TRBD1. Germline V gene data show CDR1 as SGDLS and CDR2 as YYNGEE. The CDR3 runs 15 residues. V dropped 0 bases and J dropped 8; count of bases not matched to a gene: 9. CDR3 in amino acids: CASSVAAGGLRGYTF. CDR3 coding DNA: TGTGCCAGCAGCGTAGCTGCAGGGGGCTTACGGGGCTACACCTTC.

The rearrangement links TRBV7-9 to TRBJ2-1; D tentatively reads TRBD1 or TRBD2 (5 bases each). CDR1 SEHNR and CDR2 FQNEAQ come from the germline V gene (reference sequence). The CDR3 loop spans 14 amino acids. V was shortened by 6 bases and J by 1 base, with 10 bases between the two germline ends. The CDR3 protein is CASRRDGSYNEQFF. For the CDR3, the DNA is TGTGCCAGCAGGAGGGACGGTTCCTACAATGAGCAGTTCTTC.

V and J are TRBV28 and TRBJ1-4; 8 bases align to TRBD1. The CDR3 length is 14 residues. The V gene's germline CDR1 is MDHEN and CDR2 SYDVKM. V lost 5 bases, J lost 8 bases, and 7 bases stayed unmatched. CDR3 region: CASSGGQGNEKLFF. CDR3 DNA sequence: TGTGCCAGCAGTGGTGGACAGGGAAACGAAAAACTGTTTTTT.

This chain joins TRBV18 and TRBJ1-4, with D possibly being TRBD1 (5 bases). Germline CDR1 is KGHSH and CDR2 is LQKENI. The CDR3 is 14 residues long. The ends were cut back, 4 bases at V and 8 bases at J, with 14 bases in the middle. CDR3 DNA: TGTGCCAGCTCACAGTCCAGGGTAGGCGAAAAACTGTTTTTT. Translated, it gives CASSQSRVGEKLFF.

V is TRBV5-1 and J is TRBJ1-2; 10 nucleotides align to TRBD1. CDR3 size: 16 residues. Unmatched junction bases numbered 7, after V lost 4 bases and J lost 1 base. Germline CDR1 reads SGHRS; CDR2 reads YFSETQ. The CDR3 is CASSLRTGGGNYGYTF. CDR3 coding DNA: TGCGCCAGCAGCCTACGGACAGGGGGAGGTAACTATGGCTACACCTTC.

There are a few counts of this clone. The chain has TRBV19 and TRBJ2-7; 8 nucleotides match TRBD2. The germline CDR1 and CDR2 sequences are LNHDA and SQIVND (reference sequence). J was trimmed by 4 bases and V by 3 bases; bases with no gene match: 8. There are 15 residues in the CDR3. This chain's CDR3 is CASSIQPGLGYEQYF. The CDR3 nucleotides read TGTGCCAGTAGTATCCAACCGGGACTAGGGTACGAGCAGTACTTC. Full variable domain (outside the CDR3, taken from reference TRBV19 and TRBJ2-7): DGGITQSPKYLFRKEGQNVTLSCEQNLNHDAMYWYRQDPGQGLRLIYYSQIVNDFQKGDIAEGYSVSREKKESFPLTVTSAQKNPTAFYLCASSIQPGLGYEQYFGPGTRLTVT.

The CDR3 is CASSFLANTIYF. For the CDR3, the DNA is TGTGCCAGCAGCTTCTTGGCGAACACCATATATTTT. This rearrangement joins TRBV7-9 to TRBJ1-3; unclear D gene. Germline V gives CDR1 SEHNR, CDR2 FQNEAQ (reference sequence). The CDR3 consists of 12 residues. V was shortened by 3 bases and J by 7 bases, with 7 bases between the two germline ends.

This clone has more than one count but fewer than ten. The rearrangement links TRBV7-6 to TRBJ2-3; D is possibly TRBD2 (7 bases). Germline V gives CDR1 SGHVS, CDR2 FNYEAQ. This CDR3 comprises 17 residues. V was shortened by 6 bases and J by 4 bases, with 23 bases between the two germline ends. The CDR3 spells CASRASGGGDASDTQYF. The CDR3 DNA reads TGTGCCAGCAGAGCCTCGGGGGGCGGTGATGCTTCAGATACGCAGTATTTT.

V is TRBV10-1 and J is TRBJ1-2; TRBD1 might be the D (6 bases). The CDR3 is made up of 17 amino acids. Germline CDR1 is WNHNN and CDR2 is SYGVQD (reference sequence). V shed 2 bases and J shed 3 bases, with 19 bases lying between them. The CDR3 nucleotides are TGCGCCAGCAGTGAGCGGACAGTCGTATCATTAGACTATGGCTACACCTTC. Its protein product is CASSERTVVSLDYGYTF.

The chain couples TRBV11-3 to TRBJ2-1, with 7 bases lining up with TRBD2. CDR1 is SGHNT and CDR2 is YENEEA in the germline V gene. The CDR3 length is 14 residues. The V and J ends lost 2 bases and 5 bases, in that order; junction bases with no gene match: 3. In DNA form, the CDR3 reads TGTGCCAGCAGCTTAAGCGGGACCAACAATGAGCAGTTCTTC. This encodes CASSLSGTNNEQFF.

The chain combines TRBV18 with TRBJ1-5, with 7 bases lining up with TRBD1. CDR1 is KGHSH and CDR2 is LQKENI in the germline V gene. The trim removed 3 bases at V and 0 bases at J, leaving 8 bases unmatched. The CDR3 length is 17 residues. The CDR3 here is CASSPAGGLYSNQPQHF. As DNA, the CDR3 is TGTGCCAGCTCACCGGCAGGGGGACTCTATAGCAATCAGCCCCAGCATTTT.

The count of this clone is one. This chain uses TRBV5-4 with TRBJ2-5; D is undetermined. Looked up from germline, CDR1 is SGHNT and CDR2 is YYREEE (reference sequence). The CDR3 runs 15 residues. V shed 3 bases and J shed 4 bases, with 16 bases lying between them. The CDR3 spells CASSSGPGPVETQYF. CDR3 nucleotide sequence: TGTGCCAGCAGCTCAGGTCCCGGGCCTGTAGAGACCCAGTACTTC.

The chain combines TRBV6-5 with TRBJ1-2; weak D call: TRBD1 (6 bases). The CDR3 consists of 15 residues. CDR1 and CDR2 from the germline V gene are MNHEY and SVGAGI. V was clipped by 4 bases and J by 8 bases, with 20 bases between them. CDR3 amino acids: CASSSRDWGLGGYTF. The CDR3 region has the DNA TGTGCCAGCAGTTCCCGGGACTGGGGGCTTGGGGGCTACACCTTC.

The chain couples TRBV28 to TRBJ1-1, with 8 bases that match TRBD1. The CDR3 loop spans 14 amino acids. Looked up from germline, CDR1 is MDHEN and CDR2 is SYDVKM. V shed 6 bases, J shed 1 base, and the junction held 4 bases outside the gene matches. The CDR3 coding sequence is TGTGCCAGCAGCCGGGACAGGTGGAACACTGAAGCTTTCTTT. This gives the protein CASSRDRWNTEAFF.

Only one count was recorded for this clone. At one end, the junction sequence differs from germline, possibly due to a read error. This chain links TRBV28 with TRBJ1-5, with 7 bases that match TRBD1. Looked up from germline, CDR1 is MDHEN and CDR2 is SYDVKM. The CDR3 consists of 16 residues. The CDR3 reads CASSQHRGNSNQPRHF. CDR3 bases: TGTGCCAGCAGTCAACACAGGGGTAATAGCAATCAGCCCCGGCATTTT. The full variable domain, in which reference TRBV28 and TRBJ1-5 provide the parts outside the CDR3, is DVKVTQSSRYLVKRTGEKVFLECVQDMDHENMFWYRQDPGLGLRLIYFSYDVKMKEKGDIPEGYSVSREKKERFSLILESASTNQTSMYLCASSQHRGNSNQPRHFGDGTRLSIL.

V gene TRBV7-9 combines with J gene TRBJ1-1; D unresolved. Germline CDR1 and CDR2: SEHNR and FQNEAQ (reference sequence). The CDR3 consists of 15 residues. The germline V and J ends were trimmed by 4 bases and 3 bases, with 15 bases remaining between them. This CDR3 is CASSSRTAEDTEAFF. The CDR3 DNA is TGTGCCAGCAGCTCTCGGACGGCGGAGGACACTGAAGCTTTCTTT.

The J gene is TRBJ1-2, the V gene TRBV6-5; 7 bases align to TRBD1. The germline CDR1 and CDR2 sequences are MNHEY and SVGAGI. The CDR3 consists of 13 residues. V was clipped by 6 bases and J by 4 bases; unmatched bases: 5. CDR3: CASSPGQLYGYTF. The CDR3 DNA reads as TGTGCCAGCAGCCCGGGACAGCTCTATGGCTACACCTTC.

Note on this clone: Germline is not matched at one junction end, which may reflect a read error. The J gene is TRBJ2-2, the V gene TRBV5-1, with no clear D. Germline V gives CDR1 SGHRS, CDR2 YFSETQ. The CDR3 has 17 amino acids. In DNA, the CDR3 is TGCGCCGGCAGCCCGTCGAGGAGACTGCCGAACACCGGGGAGCTGTTTTTT. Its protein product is CAGSPSRRLPNTGELFF.

CDR3 sequence reads: CASSLQPPGGSTGELFF. The CDR3 region has the DNA TGTGCCAGCAGTTTACAACCTCCCGGGGGAAGTACCGGGGAGCTGTTTTTT. V usage is TRBV27 and J usage is TRBJ2-2; TRBD2 is a possible D gene (6 bases). There are 17 residues in the CDR3. Germline V gene lookup returns CDR1 MNHEY and CDR2 SMNVEV (reference sequence). V was clipped by 2 bases and J by 5 bases, with 18 bases between them.

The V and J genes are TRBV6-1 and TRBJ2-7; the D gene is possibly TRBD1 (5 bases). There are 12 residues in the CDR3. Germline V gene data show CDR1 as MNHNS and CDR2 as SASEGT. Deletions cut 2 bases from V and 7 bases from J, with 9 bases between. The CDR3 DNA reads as TGTGCCAGCAGTGAATGGGGCCGGGAGCAGTACGTC. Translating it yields CASSEWGREQYV.

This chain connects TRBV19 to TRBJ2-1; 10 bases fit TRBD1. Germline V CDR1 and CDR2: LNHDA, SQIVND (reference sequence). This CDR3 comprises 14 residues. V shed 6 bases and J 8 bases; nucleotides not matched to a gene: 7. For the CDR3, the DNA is TGTGCCAGTAGCCCGACAGGGGGCGGCGATGAGCAGTTCTTC. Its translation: CASSPTGGGDEQFF. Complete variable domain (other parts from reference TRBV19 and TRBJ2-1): DGGITQSPKYLFRKEGQNVTLSCEQNLNHDAMYWYRQDPGQGLRLIYYSQIVNDFQKGDIAEGYSVSREKKESFPLTVTSAQKNPTAFYLCASSPTGGGDEQFFGPGTRLTVL.

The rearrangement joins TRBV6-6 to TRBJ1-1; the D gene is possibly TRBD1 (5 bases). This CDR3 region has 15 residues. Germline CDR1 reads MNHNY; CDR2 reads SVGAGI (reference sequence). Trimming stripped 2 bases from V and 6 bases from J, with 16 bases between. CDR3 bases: TGTGCCAGCAGTTACCCGGGGCGTCCCGGGCCTGAAGCTTTCTTT. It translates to CASSYPGRPGPEAFF.

CDR3 protein: CAIMELAGGKSGELFF. CDR3 coding DNA: TGTGCCATCATGGAGTTAGCGGGGGGGAAATCCGGGGAGCTGTTTTTT. V and J are TRBV10-3 and TRBJ2-2, with 11 bases that match TRBD2. V was pared by 7 bases and J by 6 bases, with 10 bases of the junction left unmatched. CDR1 is ENHRY and CDR2 is SYGVKD in the germline V gene. CDR3 length: 16 amino acids.

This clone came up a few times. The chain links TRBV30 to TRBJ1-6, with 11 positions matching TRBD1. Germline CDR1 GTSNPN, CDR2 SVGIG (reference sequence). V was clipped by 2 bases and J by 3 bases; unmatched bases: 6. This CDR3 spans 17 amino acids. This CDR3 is CAWSPGTGGFYNSPLHF. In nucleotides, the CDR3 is TGTGCCTGGAGTCCCGGGACAGGGGGTTTCTATAATTCACCCCTCCACTTT.